Reported below is one T cell receptor beta chain. V trimming: 3 bases; J trimming: 1 base; junction bases outside the gene matches: 17. From germline, CDR1 is SGHVT and CDR2 SQSDAQ. The CDR3 covers 20 residues. Produced via immunoSEQ multiplex PCR; TCRdb's table is partial and in-frame only. The sample yields 150,000 to 180,000 clones, about 94% seen once. The data are from a study of control samples from healthy donors and cancer patients. The sample taken for sequencing was blood. This clonotype was obtained from a man aged 35 to 55 in good health. The gene calls are TRBV7-4 and TRBJ1-5; the match to TRBD1 covers 8 bases. The CDR3 region is CASSFRLRGPRGGSNQPQHF. CDR3 bases: TGTGCCAGCAGCTTCCGCCTCAGGGGGCCCCGCGGAGGGAGCAATCAGCCCCAGCATTTT.